The 30 T cell receptor beta chains in this list originate from one sample, sequenced in a study of T cell responses to AZD1222 COVID-19 vaccine. Clones were read by immunoSEQ multiplex PCR, and TCRdb kept only the in-frame ones, dropping some. The data hold around 220,000 clones, with roughly 94% observed a single time. The specimen was peripheral blood, collected 28 days after the second dose of the MenACWY control vaccine. The receptors shown here come from an adult who received the MenACWY meningococcal vaccine as a control.

This clone came up once. The chain joins TRBV5-1 to TRBJ2-1; D possibly uses TRBD1 or TRBD2 (6 bases each). This CDR3 spans 14 amino acids. Germline V gives CDR1 SGHRS, CDR2 YFSETQ. V shed 3 bases and J shed 6 bases, with 13 bases lying between them. DNA of the CDR3: TGCGCCAGCAGCTCCACCCCGGGGGCCAATGAGCAGTTCTTC. Translation gives CASSSTPGANEQFF.

For the CDR3, the DNA is TGTGCCAGCAGCAGACAGGGCGCAGTTGCCGAGCAGTACTTC. Protein product: CASSRQGAVAEQYF. The chain combines TRBV3-1 (or the pseudogene TRBV3-2) with TRBJ2-7; TRBD1 agrees at 7 bases. Germline values: CDR1 LGHDT, CDR2 YNNKEL (reference sequence). The CDR3 covers 14 residues. V was pared by 5 bases and J by 6 bases, with 10 bases of the junction left unmatched.

The V call is TRBV7-9, the J call TRBJ2-2; the D gene is possibly TRBD2 (6 bases). Germline CDR1 is SEHNR and CDR2 is FQNEAQ (reference sequence). The V gene lost 2 bases and the J gene lost 2 bases, with 9 bases spanning the gap. This CDR3 has 15 amino acids. CDR3 bases: TGTGCCAGCAGCTTAATAGGGACTAACACCGGGGAGCTGTTTTTT. This sequence encodes CASSLIGTNTGELFF.

DNA of the CDR3: TGCGCCAGCAGCTTGGGTGGGGGATTCCGAGATACGCAGTATTTT. This encodes CASSLGGGFRDTQYF. The chain employs TRBV5-1 and TRBJ2-3; the D call may be TRBD1 or TRBD2 (5 bases each). The CDR3 runs 15 residues. V shed 0 bases and J shed 5 bases, with 13 bases lying between them. Germline V lookup: CDR1 SGHRS, CDR2 YFSETQ.

The rearrangement links TRBV9 to TRBJ1-6; possibly TRBD1 for D (6 bases). V lost 2 bases to trimming and J lost 5 bases, with 14 bases between them. Per the germline V gene, CDR1 is SGDLS and CDR2 is YYNGEE. CDR3 length equals 16 residues. CDR3 in DNA: TGTGCCAGCAGCGTTAGGGGGGACGGAAATAATTCACCCCTCCACTTT. The encoded protein is CASSVRGDGNNSPLHF.

The chain has TRBV11-2 and TRBJ2-5; 8 bases align to TRBD2. The CDR3 consists of 14 residues. Per the germline V gene, CDR1 is SGHAT and CDR2 is FQNNGV. Trimming took 5 bases from V and 5 from J; bases not matched to a gene: 7. The CDR3 region has the DNA TGTGCCAGCAGCATCCCAGCGGGAGCTGAGACCCAGTACTTC. The encoded protein is CASSIPAGAETQYF.

This clone appeared once. The chain is built from TRBV28 and TRBJ1-3, with D tentatively TRBD1 (5 bases). The CDR3 covers 15 residues. CDR1 and CDR2 (germline): MDHEN, SYDVKM. V lost 7 bases to trimming and J lost 4 bases, with 17 bases between them. The CDR3 DNA reads as TGTGCCAGCACCCCTTGGGGGGGGACGGGAAACACCATATATTTT. As protein: CASTPWGGTGNTIYF.

This chain links TRBV9 with TRBJ2-2; a weak D match, TRBD2 (5 bases). The CDR3 length is 12 residues. Germline V gene sequence: CDR1 SGDLS, CDR2 YYNGEE. V was shortened by 2 bases and J by 7 bases, with 6 bases between the two germline ends. Here the CDR3 DNA reads TGTGCCAGCAGCGTTCGGGGCGGGGAGCTGTTTTTT. The encoded protein is CASSVRGGELFF. The full variable domain, in which reference TRBV9 and TRBJ2-2 provide the parts outside the CDR3, is DSGVTQTPKHLITATGQRVTLRCSPRSGDLSVYWYQQSLDQGLQFLIQYYNGEERAKGNILERFSAQQFPDLHSELNLSSLELGDSALYFCASSVRGGELFFGEGSRLTVL.

The chain is built from TRBV19 and TRBJ2-5, with 7 bases fitting TRBD2. The V segment lost 1 base and the J segment 4 bases; nucleotides outside the gene matches: 3. This CDR3 is built from 14 residues. CDR1 is LNHDA and CDR2 is SQIVND in the germline V gene (reference sequence). For the CDR3, the DNA is TGTGCCAGTAGTATAGGGACGGGGGGAGAGACCCAGTACTTC. Translating gives CASSIGTGGETQYF.

The rearrangement links TRBV12-3 or TRBV12-4 to TRBJ1-1; D is possibly TRBD1 (5 bases). Trimming removed 8 bases at V and 6 bases at J, with 13 bases between. The CDR3 extends over 12 amino acids. In DNA, the CDR3 is TGTGCCAGCTTGGGTAGGGGCCCTGAAGCTTTCTTT. Its protein product is CASLGRGPEAFF.

The rearrangement joins TRBV6-2 or TRBV6-3 to TRBJ2-3; possibly TRBD1 or TRBD2 for D (5 bases each). In germline, CDR1 is MNHEY, CDR2 SVGEGT. This CDR3 has 15 residues. V was shortened by 6 bases and J by 1 base, with 14 bases between the two germline ends. CDR3 sequence: CASSLGARGTDTQYF. The CDR3 DNA is TGTGCCAGCAGCCTAGGGGCGCGGGGCACAGATACGCAGTATTTT.

J is TRBJ1-1 and V is TRBV28; D is ambiguous. V was cut by 6 bases and J by 11 bases, with 16 bases left in between. The CDR3 has 12 residues. CDR1 MDHEN and CDR2 SYDVKM come from the germline V gene. The CDR3 DNA is TGTGCCAGCAGATCGACGGGCGGTGAGGCTTTCTTT. Residues: CASRSTGGEAFF.

This rearrangement joins TRBV2 to TRBJ1-1, with D maybe TRBD1 (6 bases). V lost 0 bases to trimming and J lost 11 bases, with 19 bases between them. Germline V gene sequence: CDR1 SNHLY, CDR2 FYNNEI. This CDR3 has 15 residues. This CDR3 is CASSEAHDRRLGAFF. The CDR3 DNA reads as TGTGCCAGCAGTGAAGCCCATGACAGGCGGTTGGGGGCTTTCTTT.

This sequence joins TRBV9 and TRBJ2-7, with a possible D match to TRBD1 (5 bases). The CDR3 length is 15 residues. Trimming stripped 0 bases from V and 4 bases from J, with 14 bases between. Germline V gene lookup returns CDR1 SGDLS and CDR2 YYNGEE. This chain's CDR3 is CASSVGSRGSYEQYF. The CDR3 region has the DNA TGTGCCAGCAGCGTAGGTTCTAGGGGATCGTACGAGCAGTACTTC.

The chain uses TRBV30 and TRBJ1-2; D is possibly TRBD1 (5 bases). V was cut by 0 bases and J by 3 bases, with 14 bases left in between. The germline V gene encodes CDR1 GTSNPN and CDR2 SVGIG (reference sequence). This CDR3 is 15 amino acids long. CDR3 DNA sequence: TGTGCCTGGAGTGTACTTATAAGGGACTACTATGGCTACACCTTC. Protein sequence: CAWSVLIRDYYGYTF.

The gene calls are TRBV2 and TRBJ1-6; 7 positions agree with TRBD1. The CDR3 loop spans 15 amino acids. Germline trimming cut 6 bases from V and 5 bases from J; bases unmatched to any gene: 7. The germline V gene has CDR1 SNHLY and CDR2 FYNNEI. CDR3 protein: CASRRSGTDNSPLHF. CDR3 coding DNA: TGTGCCAGCAGGCGATCCGGGACAGATAATTCACCCCTCCACTTT.

This clone was counted once. This chain links TRBV30 with TRBJ1-6; D is unclear. This CDR3 contains 14 residues. V lost 5 bases and J lost 10, with 18 bases in between. Germline lookup yields CDR1 GTSNPN and CDR2 SVGIG (reference sequence). CDR3 amino acids: CAWGDPQTRSPLHF. CDR3 coding DNA: TGTGCCTGGGGAGACCCCCAAACAAGGTCACCCCTCCACTTT.

The chain carries TRBV5-6 and TRBJ1-5; 8 nucleotides align to TRBD1. The germline V gene encodes CDR1 SGHDT and CDR2 YYEEEE. The CDR3 has 16 residues. J was trimmed by 3 bases and V by 2 bases; bases with no gene match: 7. DNA of the CDR3: TGTGCCAGCAGCTTCAAACAGGGGGTAGACAATCAGCCCCAGCATTTT. Amino acid sequence: CASSFKQGVDNQPQHF.

V is TRBV19 and J is TRBJ2-2, with D unclear. Trimming took 0 bases from V and 5 from J, leaving 1 base between them. The germline V gene encodes CDR1 LNHDA and CDR2 SQIVND (reference sequence). The CDR3 sequence is 12 residues long. As DNA, the CDR3 is TGTGCCAGTAGTATAGAAACCGGGGAGCTGTTTTTT. It is translated as CASSIETGELFF.

The chain recombines TRBV2 with TRBJ1-4; TRBD1 aligns across 9 bases. CDR1 SNHLY and CDR2 FYNNEI come from the germline V gene. The CDR3 totals 14 residues. V shed 5 bases and J 8 bases; nucleotides not matched to a gene: 6. The CDR3 sequence is CASSPGTGKEKLFF. The DNA of the CDR3 is TGTGCCAGCAGTCCCGGGACAGGGAAGGAAAAACTGTTTTTT.

A single count supports this clone. The chain couples TRBV2 to TRBJ2-5; weak D call: TRBD2 (7 bases). The CDR3 length is 17 residues. V was shortened by 4 bases and J by 4 bases, with 22 bases between the two germline ends. Per the germline V gene, CDR1 is SNHLY and CDR2 is FYNNEI. CDR3 sequence reads: CASSVPPSSRGGETQYF. As DNA, the CDR3 is TGTGCCAGCAGTGTGCCCCCCTCCTCAAGGGGGGGAGAGACCCAGTACTTC. Full variable domain (outside the CDR3, taken from reference TRBV2 and TRBJ2-5): EPEVTQTPSHQVTQMGQEVILRCVPISNHLYFYWYRQILGQKVEFLVSFYNNEISEKSEIFDDQFSVERPDGSNFTLKIRSTKLEDSAMYFCASSVPPSSRGGETQYFGPGTRLLVL.

Written as DNA, the CDR3 is TGCGCCAGCAGCTTGGTCGGGGCTCGGGATCAGCCCCAGCATTTT. Translating it yields CASSLVGARDQPQHF. V and J are TRBV5-1 and TRBJ1-5; the D gene is possibly TRBD1 (5 bases). Per the germline V gene, CDR1 is SGHRS and CDR2 is YFSETQ. V gave up 0 bases and J gave up 5 bases, with 12 bases separating them. The CDR3 has 15 amino acids.

The chain links TRBV6-2 or TRBV6-3 to TRBJ2-7; 10 nucleotides line up with TRBD1. After removal of 5 bases from V and 1 base from J, the junction contained 5 bases not matched to a gene. The CDR3 is made up of 15 amino acids. In germline, CDR1 is MNHEY, CDR2 SVGEGT. The CDR3 DNA reads as TGTGCCAGCAGTACTGGGACAGGGGCTTCCTACGAGCAGTACTTC. Protein: CASSTGTGASYEQYF.

The rearrangement links TRBV28 to TRBJ2-7; tentatively, D is TRBD2 (5 bases). The CDR3 loop spans 13 amino acids. V lost 5 bases and J lost 3, with 11 bases in between. Looked up from germline, CDR1 is MDHEN and CDR2 is SYDVKM. This CDR3 reads CASSPGNLYEQYF. The CDR3, as DNA: TGTGCCAGCAGTCCCGGGAACCTCTACGAGCAGTACTTC.

The CDR3 is CASRTQGTGELFF. In nucleotides, the CDR3 is TGTGCCAGCAGAACGCAGGGAACCGGGGAGCTGTTTTTT. The chain combines TRBV5-4 with TRBJ2-2; possibly TRBD1 for D (5 bases). Between the trimmed V and J ends, which lost 5 bases and 5 bases, there was a span of 10 bases. CDR1 and CDR2 (germline): SGHNT, YYREEE (reference sequence). This CDR3 spans 13 amino acids.

The sample holds one count of this clone. The chain is built from TRBV15 and TRBJ2-5, with D perhaps TRBD2 (5 bases). The CDR3 spans 16 residues. Trimming shortened V by 3 bases and J by 5 bases, and 19 bases separated the two germline ends. The germline V gene encodes CDR1 LNHNV and CDR2 YYDKDF (reference sequence). The CDR3 DNA reads as TGTGCCACCAGCAGCCTCTATGTGGACTGGGCGGAGACCCAGTACTTC. Translated: CATSSLYVDWAETQYF.

The chain joins TRBV5-1 to TRBJ2-6; unclear D gene. Trimming left V 0 bases short and J 1 base short, with 5 bases between. The CDR3 consists of 15 residues. Germline CDR1 is SGHRS and CDR2 is YFSETQ. The CDR3, as DNA: TGCGCCAGCAGCTTGGCCTTATCTGGGGCCAACGTCCTGACTTTC. It encodes CASSLALSGANVLTF.

This chain links TRBV3-1 (or the pseudogene TRBV3-2) with TRBJ2-7, with 7 bases fitting TRBD1. J gave up 6 bases and V 6 bases, and 8 bases lay outside the gene matches. Germline V gives CDR1 LGHDT, CDR2 YNNKEL (reference sequence). CDR3 length equals 13 residues. The CDR3 protein is CASSPDRCCEQYF. CDR3 DNA: TGTGCCAGCAGTCCGGACAGGTGCTGCGAGCAGTACTTC.

The J gene is TRBJ1-4, the V gene TRBV5-1; 8 bases agree with TRBD1. Trimming took 0 bases from V and 11 from J; bases not matched to a gene: 3. The CDR3 contains 13 residues. Germline assignment: CDR1 SGHRS and CDR2 YFSETQ. CDR3 DNA: TGCGCCAGCAGCTTGGGGACAGGGAGGAAACTGTTTTTT. As protein: CASSLGTGRKLFF.

This clone has only one observation. V is TRBV27 and J is TRBJ2-7; TRBD1 matches at 9 bases. This CDR3 is built from 14 residues. The J segment lost 3 bases and the V segment lost 4 bases, leaving 4 bases of the junction unmatched. The germline V gene encodes CDR1 MNHEY and CDR2 SMNVEV (reference sequence). The CDR3 region is CASSSGTGFYEQYF. The CDR3, as DNA: TGTGCCAGCAGTTCCGGGACAGGGTTCTACGAGCAGTACTTC.